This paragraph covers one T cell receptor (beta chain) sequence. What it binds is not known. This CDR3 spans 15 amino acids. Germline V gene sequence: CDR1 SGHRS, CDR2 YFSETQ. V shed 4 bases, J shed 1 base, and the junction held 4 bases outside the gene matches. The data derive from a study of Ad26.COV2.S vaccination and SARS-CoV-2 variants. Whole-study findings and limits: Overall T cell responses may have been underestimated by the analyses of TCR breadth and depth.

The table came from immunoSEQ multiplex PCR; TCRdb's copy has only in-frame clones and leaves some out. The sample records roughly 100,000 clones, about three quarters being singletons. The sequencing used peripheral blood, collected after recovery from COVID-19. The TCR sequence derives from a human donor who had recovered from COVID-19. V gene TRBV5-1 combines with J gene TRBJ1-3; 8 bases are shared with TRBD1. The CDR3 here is CASSKQGASGNTIYF. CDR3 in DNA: TGCGCCAGCAGCAAGCAGGGGGCGTCTGGAAACACCATATATTTT.